This T cell receptor beta chain was identified during a study of shared clonotypes between healthy human individuals (TCRdb year 2020). About the study as a whole: Two women and three men aged 18 to 49 years were included in the cohort. For each donor, CD4 naive and CD4 memory were each run on three plates, CD8 naive on two plates, and CD8 memory on one plate. The study deeply sequenced blood TCR repertoires of about 5 healthy adults to estimate repertoire size and the extent of clonotype sharing between individuals. Different laboratories and diverse techniques were used to prepare libraries and sequence TCR repertoires, to increase sequencing depth and limit assay-specific biases. Leukapheresis yielded between about 0.8 and 8.9 billion PBMCs per donor. Here is what the overall study found, with its caveats: Even with the large sequencing depth, rarefaction of the sorted-subset datasets indicated that sequencing was incomplete. Estimated clonotype richness was generally larger for naive than for memory subsets. Only blood was sampled, and tissue TCR repertoires likely differ from those in blood. Across a handful of donors, roughly 5.4% of naive CD4, roughly 3.5% of naive CD8, under 2.5% of memory CD4, and approximately 0.42% of memory CD8 clonotypes were shared. Because the study included a small number of donors, the genetic and exposure-history diversity represented was limited. Clonotypes shared by all four sorted-subset donors showed higher generation probabilities than non-shared clonotypes. Based on pairwise subsampling, the degree of clonotype sharing among donors was expected to be affected by sequencing depth.

The donors were healthy, HIV-negative adults with no recently reported acute infections or vaccinations. All donors were Caucasian adults living in Nashville, Tennessee, USA. Magnetic negative selection was used to enrich CD4+ T cells, after which naive cells were positively selected on CD45RA and the negative fraction became the memory subset. After blood collection by leukapheresis, PBMCs were isolated using Ficoll-Histopaque density gradient centrifugation and then cryopreserved in the vapor phase of liquid nitrogen. Purity and quantity of every magnetically sorted T cell population were checked by analytical flow cytometry. From each sorted fraction, genomic DNA was isolated and quantified by UV absorbance on a Nanodrop 2000c. TCR CDR3 regions were amplified from genomic DNA by multiplex PCR using the deep immunoSEQ assay. Extracted genomic DNA from each cell subset was distributed evenly across all wells of several immunoSEQ 96-well plates, and each plate was treated as a replicate. For sorted subsets, each replicate PCR was loaded with roughly 200 ng genomic DNA, equivalent to roughly 30,000 T cell genomes. Purified libraries were quantified with a Qubit 3.0 fluorometer, sized on a Bioanalyzer 2100, and re-quantified with the KAPA Library Quantification kit. Each immunoSEQ 96-well plate was sequenced on its own single-read 150-cycle Illumina NextSeq 550 flow cell. The published analysis was carried out like this. Because the immunoSEQ output included only junctional sequences and no quality scores, the filtering could not be the same as the filtering used for full-length reads. Sequences were annotated with PyIR, a Python wrapper for IgBLAST v1.9, using IMGT germline references to assign V/J genes and CDR3. Any read was removed if the V/J assignment was weak (E-value above 1e-6), the CDR3 was missing, or the read contained stop codons, out-of-frame junctions, or ambiguous translated residues. V3J clonotypes were defined as sequences sharing an identical inferred V gene, J gene, and CDR3 amino acid sequence. Percentage overlap between repertoires was calculated by dividing the number of shared unique clonotypes by the size of the smaller repertoire. RTK rarefaction, the Chao1 estimator, and Recon v2.1 estimates of unobserved clonotypes were used to assess repertoire richness. Generation probabilities were computed with OLGA for all TCRbeta clonotypes obtained by the gDNA method from four donors. TCRdb retrieved this table from immuneACCESS and kept in-frame rearrangements only. Not all clones are present; in checked studies, unresolved V genes account for under half, and no reason is known for the remainder. V, J and clone size reflect that table, while D and trimming were determined from the DNA. The sample table lists some 980,000 clones, approximately 80% of them with a count of one. About 1.5% of the sample lies in the top ten.

The germline ends are 12 bases apart after V is trimmed by 7 bases and J by 2 bases. The CDR3 measures 14 amino acids from cysteine to phenylalanine. This entry keeps only the CDR3 DNA: 42 bases, framed from base 1. The germline V gene (reference sequence) specifies LNHDA as CDR1 and SQIVND as CDR2. As to this clone: Its antigen remains undetermined. No clone much larger than this one lies a single base away; base qualities are absent.

This TCR was recovered from a man aged 18 to 35 in good health. The sequence is built from TRBV19 and TRBJ2-1; the D gene is tentatively TRBD1 or TRBD2, each matching 7 bases. The sequencing input was memory CD4+ T cells sorted from blood. Interpreted using the paper, the cell subset or site label stands for: CD45RA-negative fraction. The CDR3 region reads CASTRGRAYNEQFF. The nucleotides are TGTGCCAGTACCAGGGGGAGGGCCTACAATGAGCAGTTCTTC.